The 20 T cell receptor beta chains below come from one sample, sequenced in a study of long-term antiretroviral therapy in people with HIV. Researchers report immunoSEQ v3.0 was run at survey level. Clones were read by immunoSEQ multiplex PCR, and TCRdb kept only the in-frame ones, dropping some. This table holds some 26,000 clones, 70% to 90% found once. Sequences were derived from unsorted PBMCs, sampled approximately 2.6 years after starting antiretroviral therapy. These receptors all come from a man aged 40-49 years with HIV.

The chain employs TRBV6-5 and TRBJ2-7; TRBD2 is a possible D gene (6 bases). Per the germline V gene, CDR1 is MNHEY and CDR2 is SVGAGI. The V and J ends lost 0 bases and 2 bases respectively, with 11 bases between them. The CDR3 loop spans 15 amino acids. DNA for the CDR3: TGTGCCAGCAGTTACTCTGCGGGGACTCCCTACGAGCAGTACTTC. Its protein product is CASSYSAGTPYEQYF.

V gene TRBV5-4 combines with J gene TRBJ2-1; D is ambiguous. V lost 4 bases and J lost 2, with 13 bases in between. Germline CDR1 and CDR2: SGHNT and YYREEE (reference sequence). The CDR3 extends over 15 amino acids. CDR3 amino acids: CASSTDNAAYNEQFF. CDR3 bases: TGTGCCAGCAGCACCGACAATGCCGCCTACAATGAGCAGTTCTTC.

This clone was counted between two and nine times. The chain recombines TRBV7-9 with TRBJ2-7, with 8 bases identical to TRBD1. V was pared by 5 bases and J by 2 bases, with 5 bases of the junction left unmatched. The CDR3 is made up of 14 amino acids. Germline V lookup: CDR1 SEHNR, CDR2 FQNEAQ (reference sequence). This CDR3 is CASSETGDTYEQYF. The DNA of the CDR3 is TGTGCCAGCAGCGAGACAGGGGACACCTACGAGCAGTACTTC.

V and J are TRBV5-1 and TRBJ2-7, with D perhaps assigned TRBD1 or TRBD2 (5 bases each). CDR1 and CDR2 (germline): SGHRS, YFSETQ. Between the trimmed V and J ends, which lost 3 bases and 4 bases, there was a span of 20 bases. The CDR3 is made up of 16 amino acids. Here the CDR3 DNA reads TGCGCCAGCAGCTCGAATCTCGGAAGGGACCAATACGAGCAGTACTTC. Protein product: CASSSNLGRDQYEQYF.

This chain joins TRBV5-1 and TRBJ2-7; tentative D call: TRBD2 (5 bases). Germline CDR1 and CDR2: SGHRS and YFSETQ. The CDR3 sequence is 18 residues long. V lost 1 base and J 1 base, leaving 21 bases between the germline ends. The CDR3 protein is CASSLSGEWSAASYEQYF. The DNA of the CDR3 is TGCGCCAGCAGCTTGAGTGGGGAGTGGTCGGCAGCTTCCTACGAGCAGTACTTC.

V and J are TRBV19 and TRBJ1-2; 9 bases are shared with TRBD1. Germline loops: CDR1 LNHDA, CDR2 SQIVND (reference sequence). The CDR3 runs 13 residues. The V segment lost 5 bases and the J segment 8 bases; nucleotides outside the gene matches: 6. The CDR3 loop reads CASSDRGIRGYTF. The CDR3 DNA reads TGTGCCAGTAGTGACAGGGGGATTAGAGGCTACACCTTC. Drawing the rest from reference TRBV19 and TRBJ1-2, the complete variable domain is DGGITQSPKYLFRKEGQNVTLSCEQNLNHDAMYWYRQDPGQGLRLIYYSQIVNDFQKGDIAEGYSVSREKKESFPLTVTSAQKNPTAFYLCASSDRGIRGYTFGSGTRLTVV.

This sequence joins TRBV5-1 and TRBJ1-1, with no clear D. Germline V gene data show CDR1 as SGHRS and CDR2 as YFSETQ. The length of the CDR3 is 16 residues. V lost 6 bases to trimming and J lost 0 bases, with 18 bases between them. The CDR3 loop reads CASISGLGTLNTEAFF. The CDR3, as DNA: TGCGCCAGCATAAGTGGTTTAGGCACTTTGAACACTGAAGCTTTCTTT.

The J gene is TRBJ1-5, the V gene TRBV19, with no clear D. CDR3 length equals 14 residues. V lost 1 base and J 5 bases, leaving 9 bases between the germline ends. The germline V gene has CDR1 LNHDA and CDR2 SQIVND (reference sequence). In DNA, the CDR3 is TGTGCCAGTAGTATAGTCCGGGGAGATCAGCCCCAGCATTTT. Translation: CASSIVRGDQPQHF.

The chain has TRBV13 and TRBJ1-4; D is uncertain. The CDR3 has 11 residues. The germline CDR1 and CDR2 sequences are PRHDT and FYEKMQ (reference sequence). Trimming shortened V by 4 bases and J by 7 bases, and 4 bases separated the two germline ends. The CDR3 protein is CASSSSEKLFF. The CDR3 DNA reads as TGTGCCAGCAGCTCTAGTGAAAAACTGTTTTTT.

The genes are TRBV10-1 and TRBJ2-3; possible D gene TRBD2, 7 bases. The germline V and J ends were trimmed by 6 bases and 4 bases, with 14 bases remaining between them. The CDR3 runs to 14 residues. Germline CDR1 and CDR2: WNHNN and SYGVQD (reference sequence). CDR3: CASSLQGGSDTQYF. Written as DNA, the CDR3 is TGCGCCAGCAGCCTACAGGGAGGGTCAGATACGCAGTATTTT.

The CDR3 DNA follows: TGTGCCAGCAGCCAATCTAGCTTCGAGCAGTACTTC. Translating gives CASSQSSFEQYF. The chain couples TRBV14 to TRBJ2-7, with D perhaps matching TRBD2 (5 bases). There are 12 residues in the CDR3. The V gene lost 2 bases and the J gene lost 6 bases, with 8 bases spanning the gap. CDR1 is SGHDN, CDR2 FVKESK, per germline.

The chain couples TRBV4-3 to TRBJ2-5; D possibly corresponds to TRBD1 (6 bases). The CDR3 has 18 amino acids. The V end was cut by 3 bases, the J end by 2 bases, with 22 bases between. The germline V gene has CDR1 LGHNA and CDR2 YSLEER. The CDR3 is CASSHLTGLGSGQETQYF. The CDR3 nucleotides are TGCGCCAGCAGCCATCTGACAGGTTTGGGTTCGGGGCAAGAGACCCAGTACTTC.

V and J are TRBV6-5 and TRBJ2-7; D remains ambiguous. Trimming took 4 bases from V and 3 from J, leaving 19 bases between them. Germline-derived CDR1 and CDR2 are MNHEY and SVGAGI. CDR3 length: 16 residues. The CDR3 loop reads CASSFPTPVPHYEQYF. The CDR3 DNA sequence: TGTGCCAGCAGTTTCCCGACGCCAGTACCTCACTACGAGCAGTACTTC.

The genes are TRBV4-3 and TRBJ1-2; no reliable D call. This CDR3 has 13 residues. Germline CDR1 LGHNA, CDR2 YSLEER. Trimming removed 0 bases at V and 8 bases at J, with 10 bases between. The CDR3 bases are TGCGCCAGCAGCCAAGAGCGGGCCACAGGCTACACCTTC. It specifies CASSQERATGYTF.

The chain employs TRBV18 and TRBJ2-5; the match to TRBD2 covers 10 bases. With V trimmed by 3 bases and J by 5 bases, 6 bases remained unmatched. CDR1 and CDR2 (germline): KGHSH, LQKENI. There are 15 residues in the CDR3. The CDR3, as DNA: TGTGCCAGCTCACCGAAGCGGGGGGGCGAGGAGACCCAGTACTTC. Translating it yields CASSPKRGGEETQYF.

The chain carries TRBV28 and TRBJ2-7; D is unclear. Deletions cut 4 bases from V and 5 bases from J, with 6 bases between. The germline V gene encodes CDR1 MDHEN and CDR2 SYDVKM. This CDR3 is 11 amino acids long. CDR3 in amino acids: CASSSVNEQYF. The CDR3 nucleotides are TGTGCCAGCAGTTCGGTGAACGAGCAGTACTTC.

J is TRBJ1-5 and V is TRBV4-1; perhaps TRBD1 as D (5 bases). Germline V gene lookup returns CDR1 MGHRA and CDR2 YSYEKL. With 6 bases removed from V and 5 bases from J, the gap between germline ends came to 17 bases. This CDR3 contains 15 residues. DNA for the CDR3: TGCGCCAGCAGTTCTTTAGGGACTAGGGATCAGCCCCAGCATTTT. It codes for CASSSLGTRDQPQHF.

This chain connects TRBV6-5 to TRBJ2-1; TRBD1 agrees at 9 bases. Per germline, CDR1 MNHEY and CDR2 SVGAGI. This CDR3 region has 14 residues. V dropped 8 bases and J dropped 2; count of bases not matched to a gene: 4. CDR3 DNA sequence: TGTGCCAGCGGAAGACAGGGGGCCTACAATGAGCAGTTCTTC. It is translated as CASGRQGAYNEQFF.

The chain combines TRBV19 with TRBJ1-4; D uncertain. The CDR3 is 14 residues long. CDR1 and CDR2 (germline): LNHDA, SQIVND (reference sequence). The V gene lost 4 bases and the J gene lost 4 bases, with 10 bases spanning the gap. DNA for the CDR3: TGTGCCAGTAGTACGCAGGTACTTAATGAAAAACTGTTTTTT. Protein product: CASSTQVLNEKLFF. Combining the CDR3 with reference TRBV19 and TRBJ1-4 gives the whole variable domain DGGITQSPKYLFRKEGQNVTLSCEQNLNHDAMYWYRQDPGQGLRLIYYSQIVNDFQKGDIAEGYSVSREKKESFPLTVTSAQKNPTAFYLCASSTQVLNEKLFFGSGTQLSVL.

The chain uses TRBV18 and TRBJ2-5; the D gene is possibly TRBD1 (6 bases). Trimming removed 5 bases at V and 4 bases at J, with 17 bases between. The germline gives CDR1 KGHSH, CDR2 LQKENI. CDR3 size: 15 residues. CDR3 in DNA: TGTGCCAGCTCAAATTCTTACAGGGAAGGAGAGACCCAGTACTTC. Encoded protein: CASSNSYREGETQYF.